A selection of T cell receptor beta chains follows, all from one sample in a study of CD8 T cells in Susac syndrome. TCRdb used MiXCR to reprocess the immunoSEQ multiplex PCR reads, holding one entry per CDR3 protein. The sample has some 450,000 distinct CDR3 sequences; more than 80% are singletons. Sequencing was carried out using CD8+ T cells from PBMCs. All receptors derive from a human donor with multiple sclerosis. Each CDR3 is given with its conserved first and last residue. Fields, in order: CDR3 DNA, CDR3 protein, V gene, clone size, D gene, J gene, CDR3 length. The D gene is left open where the match is weak. Clone size appears in some rows only: once, few, many, or a class for an expanded clone.

DNA: TGTGCCAGCAGCCCAGCATGGGGGGGCCCCTACGAGCAGTACTTC
CDR3: CASSPAWGGPYEQYF
V: TRBV7-9
size: once
D: NA
J: TRBJ2-7
length: 15

DNA: TGTGCCAGCAGTTATAGCGGGGGGCCTAACACAGATACGCAGTATTTT
CDR3: CASSYSGGPNTDTQYF
V: TRBV6-2/TRBV6-3
size: NA
D: TRBD2
J: TRBJ2-3
length: 16

DNA: TGCAGCGTTGTGGGCCCAGATACGCAGTATTTT
CDR3: CSVVGPDTQYF
V: TRBV29-1
size: NA
D: NA
J: TRBJ2-3
length: 11

DNA: TGTGCCATCAGTGTAGAAGGGAGGAACACTGAAGCTTTCTTT
CDR3: CAISVEGRNTEAFF
V: TRBV10-3
size: NA
D: NA
J: TRBJ1-1
length: 14

DNA: TGCAGTGCTAGAGATAAGGGGACAGAAGAGAACACCATATATTTT
CDR3: CSARDKGTEENTIYF
V: TRBV20-1
size: NA
D: TRBD1
J: TRBJ1-3
length: 15

DNA: TGTGCCAGCAGTTTGGGGGGCGCGGGAGAGGAGACCCAGTACTTC
CDR3: CASSLGGAGEETQYF
V: TRBV12-3/TRBV12-4
size: NA
D: NA
J: TRBJ2-5
length: 15

DNA: TGTGCCAGCAGTTACACAACCGCCGGAGCCGTAAGGAACACTGAAGCTTTCTTT
CDR3: CASSYTTAGAVRNTEAFF
V: TRBV6-5
size: once
D: NA
J: TRBJ1-1
length: 18

DNA: TGTGCCTGGAGTGGCAGGGAGAACACTGAAGCTTTCTTT
CDR3: CAWSGRENTEAFF
V: TRBV30
size: NA
D: NA
J: TRBJ1-1
length: 13

DNA: TGTGCCAGTAGTATAGGAGCGGGGGAGATCAATGAGCAGTTCTTC
CDR3: CASSIGAGEINEQFF
V: TRBV19
size: NA
D: TRBD2
J: TRBJ2-1
length: 15

DNA: TGTGCCAGCAGCTTAAGCAGCGGGTCCCTCAATGAGCAGTTCTTC
CDR3: CASSLSSGSLNEQFF
V: TRBV11-2
size: NA
D: NA
J: TRBJ2-1
length: 15

DNA: TGTGCCTGGAATTCTGGGTCCACTGAAGCTTTCTTT
CDR3: CAWNSGSTEAFF
V: TRBV30
size: NA
D: NA
J: TRBJ1-1
length: 12

DNA: TGTGCCAGCAGTTTAGGGACAGGGAGCACAGATACGCAGTATTTT
CDR3: CASSLGTGSTDTQYF
V: TRBV28
size: NA
D: TRBD1
J: TRBJ2-3
length: 15

DNA: TGTGTCATAGCGAAGCAACGTGGCAGGGGCTCCTACGAGCAGTACTTC
CDR3: CVIAKQRGRGSYEQYF
V: TRBV21-1
size: NA
D: NA
J: TRBJ2-7
length: 16

DNA: TGTGCCACCAGCAGAGCATGGGACAGCCTCTACGAGCAGTACTTC
CDR3: CATSRAWDSLYEQYF
V: TRBV15
size: NA
D: TRBD1
J: TRBJ2-7
length: 15

DNA: TGTGCCAGCACCAGACTAGCGGGAGGCACCGGGGAGCTGTTTTTT
CDR3: CASTRLAGGTGELFF
V: TRBV28
size: NA
D: TRBD2
J: TRBJ2-2
length: 15

DNA: TGTGCCAGTAGCGGACAGGGCGCGGCCGGGGAGCTGTTTTTT
CDR3: CASSGQGAAGELFF
V: TRBV19
size: NA
D: TRBD1
J: TRBJ2-2
length: 14

DNA: TGTGCCAGCAGTTTATCCTCAGGACAGGGAACCTACAATGAGCAGTTCTTC
CDR3: CASSLSSGQGTYNEQFF
V: TRBV27
size: NA
D: TRBD1
J: TRBJ2-1
length: 17

DNA: TGTGCCAGCAGCTTACACTTGGCCGACTCACCCCTCCACTTT
CDR3: CASSLHLADSPLHF
V: TRBV7-9
size: NA
D: NA
J: TRBJ1-6
length: 14

DNA: TGCGCCAGCACCCGGACCGGGACTGGCAACACTGAAGCTTTCTTT
CDR3: CASTRTGTGNTEAFF
V: TRBV5-1
size: NA
D: NA
J: TRBJ1-1
length: 15

DNA: TGCGCCAGCAGCCAAGGCTCTCCAGGGGTATGGCAAGAGACCCAGTACTTC
CDR3: CASSQGSPGVWQETQYF
V: TRBV4-1
size: NA
D: NA
J: TRBJ2-5
length: 17

DNA: TGTGCCACCCAGGGTCAAACTAATGAAAAACTGTTTTTT
CDR3: CATQGQTNEKLFF
V: TRBV27
size: few
D: NA
J: TRBJ1-4
length: 13

DNA: TGTGCCAGCAGCACTTGGGACAGGGAGCGCACTGAAGCTTTCTTT
CDR3: CASSTWDRERTEAFF
V: TRBV5-4
size: NA
D: TRBD1
J: TRBJ1-1
length: 15

DNA: TGCGCCAGCAGCTTGGTCGGGCAGCCGAACACTGAAGCTTTCTTT
CDR3: CASSLVGQPNTEAFF
V: TRBV5-1
size: NA
D: NA
J: TRBJ1-1
length: 15

DNA: TGTGCCAGCAGTTTGGGGTTGTCAGATACGCAGTATTTT
CDR3: CASSLGLSDTQYF
V: TRBV27
size: once
D: NA
J: TRBJ2-3
length: 13

DNA: TGTGCCAGCAGCCCACCGGCGGGGGTCTTCTACAATGAGCAGTTCTTC
CDR3: CASSPPAGVFYNEQFF
V: TRBV7-9
size: NA
D: TRBD2
J: TRBJ2-1
length: 16

DNA: TGCAGCGTCCTACTGACCACTAACTATGGCTACACCTTC
CDR3: CSVLLTTNYGYTF
V: TRBV29-1
size: NA
D: NA
J: TRBJ1-2
length: 13

DNA: TGCGCCAGCAGCTTGGGGGGACTAGCCTATCAACATGAGCAGTTCTTC
CDR3: CASSLGGLAYQHEQFF
V: TRBV5-1
size: NA
D: TRBD2
J: TRBJ2-1
length: 16

DNA: TGTGCCAGCAGAACCGGGACAGGGGCCTACAATGAGCAGTTCTTC
CDR3: CASRTGTGAYNEQFF
V: TRBV28
size: once
D: TRBD1
J: TRBJ2-1
length: 15

DNA: TGCGCCAGCAGCCAGCTCCCACTACCTGGAAACACCATATATTTT
CDR3: CASSQLPLPGNTIYF
V: TRBV4-1
size: NA
D: NA
J: TRBJ1-3
length: 15

DNA: TGTGCCAGCAGCCATCCAGACGGCCAAGAGACCCAGTACTTC
CDR3: CASSHPDGQETQYF
V: TRBV7-9
size: once
D: NA
J: TRBJ2-5
length: 14

DNA: TGTGCCAGCACGGACACGGCCAGCACTGAAGCTTTCTTT
CDR3: CASTDTASTEAFF
V: TRBV4-2
size: NA
D: NA
J: TRBJ1-1
length: 13

DNA: TGCGCCAGCAGCCAAGTTGGGTCTAGGGCCAAGTACTTC
CDR3: CASSQVGSRAKYF
V: TRBV4-1
size: NA
D: NA
J: TRBJ2-7
length: 13

DNA: TGTGCCAGCAGTTTGCCACACATTAATGAGCAGTTCTTC
CDR3: CASSLPHINEQFF
V: TRBV12-3/TRBV12-4
size: NA
D: NA
J: TRBJ2-1
length: 13

DNA: TGTGCCTGGAGTCCCGGACCGGGACCCCCACCGCCTGGTACGAACACCGGGGAGCTGTTTTTT
CDR3: CAWSPGPGPPPPGTNTGELFF
V: TRBV30
size: NA
D: NA
J: TRBJ2-2
length: 21

DNA: TGTGCCTGGAGTGTAGGGGATTCGACTGAAGCTTTCTTT
CDR3: CAWSVGDSTEAFF
V: TRBV30
size: NA
D: NA
J: TRBJ1-1
length: 13

DNA: TGTGCCAGCAGCCCGCAGGGACTAAGGGCCCCCGATACGCAGTATTTT
CDR3: CASSPQGLRAPDTQYF
V: TRBV7-9
size: NA
D: TRBD2
J: TRBJ2-3
length: 16

DNA: TGTGCCAGCAGTTCTACAGGGGCGCTTTGGGGCTACACCTTC
CDR3: CASSSTGALWGYTF
V: TRBV12-3/TRBV12-4
size: NA
D: TRBD1
J: TRBJ1-2
length: 14

DNA: TGCGCCAGCAGCCAAGTACAAACACTTACATTTAACGAGCAGTACTTC
CDR3: CASSQVQTLTFNEQYF
V: TRBV4-1
size: NA
D: NA
J: TRBJ2-7
length: 16

DNA: TGTGCCAGCAGTAGGACTCCCTCCATCGGGGAGCTGTTTTTT
CDR3: CASSRTPSIGELFF
V: TRBV2
size: NA
D: NA
J: TRBJ2-2
length: 14

DNA: TGTGCCAGCAGCTTTACGCCAGACCAAGAGACCCAGTACTTC
CDR3: CASSFTPDQETQYF
V: TRBV5-6
size: NA
D: NA
J: TRBJ2-5
length: 14

DNA: TGTGCCTTTTCGGACGGGGCTGGCGAGCAGTACTTC
CDR3: CAFSDGAGEQYF
V: TRBV30
size: NA
D: NA
J: TRBJ2-7
length: 12

DNA: TGCGCCAGCAGCGAGGGACAGGGGTGGAACTATGGCTACACCTTC
CDR3: CASSEGQGWNYGYTF
V: TRBV5-1
size: NA
D: TRBD1
J: TRBJ1-2
length: 15

DNA: TGTGCCAGCGGCCACTTCCGGGACGGATGGGGGAATCAGCCCCAGCATTTT
CDR3: CASGHFRDGWGNQPQHF
V: TRBV28
size: NA
D: NA
J: TRBJ1-5
length: 17

DNA: TGTGCCAGCAGTGAAGCATACAATTCAGGCTCCTACGAGCAGTACTTC
CDR3: CASSEAYNSGSYEQYF
V: TRBV6-1
size: NA
D: NA
J: TRBJ2-7
length: 16

DNA: TGCAGCGTTGCTAGCGGACCTTCCTACGAGCAGTACTTC
CDR3: CSVASGPSYEQYF
V: TRBV29-1
size: NA
D: TRBD2
J: TRBJ2-7
length: 13

DNA: TGTGCCAGCAGCAAAGCCTGGCAGCCTACCCCTAACACTGAAGCTTTCTTT
CDR3: CASSKAWQPTPNTEAFF
V: TRBV9
size: NA
D: NA
J: TRBJ1-1
length: 17

DNA: TGTGCCACCCTTCGTGGGGGGGGCCATGCTTTCTTT
CDR3: CATLRGGGHAFF
V: TRBV2
size: NA
D: NA
J: TRBJ1-1
length: 12

DNA: TGTGCCAGCAGCTCACAGGGTTACACTGAAGCTTTCTTT
CDR3: CASSSQGYTEAFF
V: TRBV5-4
size: NA
D: NA
J: TRBJ1-1
length: 13

DNA: TGTGCCAGCAGTCCGGGACTAGGGGGACGCTACGAGCAGTACTTC
CDR3: CASSPGLGGRYEQYF
V: TRBV12-3/TRBV12-4
size: few
D: TRBD2
J: TRBJ2-7
length: 15

DNA: TGTGCCAGCAGCTCGCCCCACAATCCGACAGAGAGCACAGATACGCAGTATTTT
CDR3: CASSSPHNPTESTDTQYF
V: TRBV11-2
size: NA
D: NA
J: TRBJ2-3
length: 18

DNA: TGTGCCAGCCACATTTCCGGGTATAGCACAGATACGCAGTATTTT
CDR3: CASHISGYSTDTQYF
V: TRBV19
size: NA
D: NA
J: TRBJ2-3
length: 15

DNA: TGTGCCAGCAGTTTAGTAGACCGAAACGAAGCTTTCTTT
CDR3: CASSLVDRNEAFF
V: TRBV12-3/TRBV12-4
size: NA
D: NA
J: TRBJ1-1
length: 13

DNA: TGTGCCAGCAGCTTGGAGGGTCTCGGAAACACCATATATTTT
CDR3: CASSLEGLGNTIYF
V: TRBV5-8
size: few
D: NA
J: TRBJ1-3
length: 14